Following are 12 T cell receptor beta chains from one sample sequenced in a study of shared clonotypes between healthy human individuals. The data were produced by immunoSEQ multiplex PCR, yet TCRdb's version contains in-frame clones alone and is incomplete. Altogether about 1 million clones are present, approximately 78% being singletons, with the ten largest covering approximately 0.5%. The specimen was memory CD4+ T cells from PBMCs. Indicated subset: CD45RA-negative fraction. The receptors were sampled from a man aged 18 to 30 in good health. Some clones in this sample may be carry-over from other donors' samples.

The chain links TRBV11-3 to TRBJ1-1; D is unclear. The germline V gene has CDR1 SGHNT and CDR2 YENEEA. CDR3 size: 14 residues. V lost 0 bases and J lost 7, with 12 bases in between. This CDR3 reads CASSLDPQSVEAFF. The CDR3 bases are TGTGCCAGCAGCTTAGATCCGCAGTCGGTTGAAGCTTTCTTT.

The chain combines TRBV28 with TRBJ1-1; tentative D call: TRBD1 (5 bases). Germline V gives CDR1 MDHEN, CDR2 SYDVKM. The germline V and J ends were trimmed by 5 bases and 4 bases, with 8 bases remaining between them. The CDR3 has 12 amino acids. The DNA for the CDR3 is TGTGCCAGCAGTCCTCAGGGCACTGAAGCTTTCTTT. The encoded protein is CASSPQGTEAFF.

This rearrangement joins TRBV6-5 to TRBJ2-7, with TRBD1 matching 9 bases. This CDR3 comprises 16 residues. The J segment lost 1 base and the V segment lost 3 bases, leaving 7 bases of the junction unmatched. From germline, CDR1 is MNHEY and CDR2 SVGAGI. CDR3 DNA sequence: TGTGCCAGCAGTTATAAGTGGACAGGGGATTCCTACGAGCAGTACTTC. It translates to CASSYKWTGDSYEQYF.

The J gene is TRBJ2-7, the V gene TRBV5-6, with TRBD2 as a possible D gene (6 bases). Germline V gene lookup returns CDR1 SGHDT and CDR2 YYEEEE. The V end was cut by 6 bases, the J end by 3 bases, with 19 bases between. The CDR3 consists of 15 residues. CDR3: CASKDQRQGGYEQYF. CDR3 sequence (DNA): TGTGCCAGCAAAGATCAGCGGCAGGGAGGCTACGAGCAGTACTTC.

The chain has TRBV28 and TRBJ2-1; 7 nucleotides match TRBD2. J was trimmed by 15 bases and V by 1 base; bases with no gene match: 6. Germline values: CDR1 MDHEN, CDR2 SYDVKM. The CDR3 contains 12 residues. The CDR3 sequence: CASSLFAGRGFF. CDR3 nucleotide sequence: TGTGCCAGCAGTTTATTTGCAGGGAGGGGGTTCTTC.

CDR3: CASSQARPGHEQYF. In DNA form, the CDR3 reads TGTGCCAGCAGCCAAGCTAGGCCGGGACACGAGCAGTACTTC. The V gene is TRBV28, the J gene TRBJ2-7; tentatively, D is TRBD1 or TRBD2 (5 bases each). V lost 6 bases and J 5 bases, leaving 17 bases between the germline ends. CDR3 length equals 14 residues. CDR1 and CDR2 (germline): MDHEN, SYDVKM.

Regarding this clone: Additional DNA sequences in this sample encode the identical CDR3. The genes are TRBV5-1 and TRBJ1-4, with 7 bases lining up with TRBD1. Germline lookup yields CDR1 SGHRS and CDR2 YFSETQ. Trimming cost V 0 bases and J 7 bases; bases outside gene matches: 3. The length of the CDR3 is 14 residues. The CDR3 spells CASSLGQGGEKLFF. CDR3 in DNA: TGCGCCAGCAGCTTGGGACAGGGCGGTGAAAAACTGTTTTTT. The full variable domain, rest sourced from reference TRBV5-1 and TRBJ1-4, is KAGVTQTPRYLIKTRGQQVTLSCSPISGHRSVSWYQQTPGQGLQFLFEYFSETQRNKGNFPGRFSGRQFSNSRSEMNVSTLELGDSALYLCASSLGQGGEKLFFGSGTQLSVL.

This clone was seen once. V and J are TRBV11-3 and TRBJ2-5, with D hard to call. In germline, CDR1 is SGHNT, CDR2 YENEEA. The CDR3 is 15 residues long. Trimming removed 4 bases at V and 5 bases at J, with 17 bases between. CDR3 protein: CASSSAGGERETQYF. In nucleotides, the CDR3 is TGTGCCAGCAGCTCAGCCGGTGGGGAACGGGAGACCCAGTACTTC.

As to this clone: This sequence may be a read error, since a much larger clone differs from it by one base. The same CDR3 arises from other DNA sequences in this sample as well. The rearrangement uses TRBV30 and TRBJ1-3; D is undetermined. Germline V CDR1 and CDR2: GTSNPN, SVGIG (reference sequence). This CDR3 has 13 residues. V was clipped by 3 bases and J by 7 bases, with 13 bases between them. The CDR3: CAWSVNGGNTIYF. DNA of the CDR3: TGTGCCTGGAGCGTGAATGGTGGGAACACCATATATTTT.

V usage is TRBV4-3 and J usage is TRBJ2-1; 13 nucleotides match TRBD2. The CDR3 contains 17 residues. V lost 1 base and J lost 2; bases outside the gene matches: 2. Per the germline V gene, CDR1 is LGHNA and CDR2 is YSLEER. The CDR3 region has the DNA TGCGCCAGCAGCCAAGGACTAGCGGGAGGCGCCTACAATGAGCAGTTCTTC. Its translation: CASSQGLAGGAYNEQFF.

This clone was seen many times. At the DNA level, this CDR3 is encoded by other sequences in the same sample as well. The chain couples TRBV7-8 to TRBJ2-1; 15 positions match TRBD2. Germline CDR1 reads SGHVS; CDR2 reads FQNEAQ. The CDR3 loop spans 20 amino acids. The trim removed 2 bases at V and 6 bases at J, leaving 14 bases unmatched. CDR3 in amino acids: CASSLRAGTSGRSIPNEQFF. The CDR3 DNA reads as TGTGCCAGCAGCTTACGGGCCGGGACTAGCGGGAGGAGTATACCCAATGAGCAGTTCTTC.

As to this clone: Other DNA sequences from this sample encode an identical CDR3 as well. The genes are TRBV5-4 and TRBJ2-2; 14 bases are shared with TRBD2. V lost 4 bases and J lost 5; bases outside the gene matches: 4. Germline V gene sequence: CDR1 SGHNT, CDR2 YYREEE (reference sequence). The CDR3 covers 16 residues. The DNA of the CDR3 is TGTGCCAGCAGCCTGGGGACTAGCGGGAGAACCGGGGAGCTGTTTTTT. Its translation: CASSLGTSGRTGELFF.